This T cell receptor (beta chain) appears in the sequencing data of a study of OX40 agonist ivuxolimab in advanced cancers. CDR1 and CDR2 (germline): SQVTM, ANQGSEA. Trimming left V 1 base short and J 5 bases short, with 14 bases between. CDR3 length: 14 residues. Only in-frame clones appear in the TCRdb table, and some are missing; sequencing was by immunoSEQ multiplex PCR. Among around 80,000 clones listed, 85% to 90% were seen once. The chain employs TRBV29-1 and TRBJ1-2; D not resolved. The TCR sequence derives from an adult with an advanced solid tumor such as melanoma, head and neck, liver or kidney cancer. Sequences were derived from CD4+ or CD8+ T cells sorted from blood, sampled in a trial of the OX40 agonist ivuxolimab. CDR3: CSVEVQGGIYGYTF. The CDR3 DNA follows: TGCAGCGTTGAAGTTCAAGGTGGAATTTATGGCTACACCTTC.